This entry lists 21 T cell receptor beta chains sequenced from one sample in a study of OX40 agonist ivuxolimab in advanced cancers. TCRdb's copy holds only in-frame clones and misses some; the assay was immunoSEQ multiplex PCR. The table lists around 60,000 clones, roughly 87% of them singletons. Sequenced here: CD4+ or CD8+ T cells sorted from blood, sampled in a trial of the OX40 agonist ivuxolimab. The receptors derive from an adult with an advanced solid tumor such as melanoma, head and neck, liver or kidney cancer.

CDR3 residues: CASSESGANTEAFF. CDR3 DNA: TGTGCCAGCAGTGAGTCAGGGGCGAACACTGAAGCTTTCTTT. The chain carries TRBV6-1 and TRBJ1-1; possibly TRBD1 for D (6 bases). The CDR3 is made up of 14 amino acids. Trimming left V 3 bases short and J 1 base short, with 9 bases between. The germline V gene encodes CDR1 MNHNS and CDR2 SASEGT.

The rearrangement uses TRBV4-3 and TRBJ1-5; D is undetermined. The CDR3 is made up of 11 amino acids. V was trimmed by 0 bases and J by 6 bases, leaving 0 bases between them. From germline, CDR1 is LGHNA and CDR2 YSLEER. The DNA of the CDR3 is TGCGCCAGCAGCCAAGATCAGCCCCAGCATTTT. This encodes CASSQDQPQHF.

This sequence joins TRBV9 and TRBJ2-3; D not certain. The CDR3 length is 14 residues. Germline V lookup: CDR1 SGDLS, CDR2 YYNGEE. The V end was cut by 0 bases, the J end by 6 bases, with 11 bases between. The CDR3 DNA sequence: TGTGCCAGCAGCGTAGAACTGATCGGGGATACGCAGTATTTT. It is translated as CASSVELIGDTQYF.

CDR3 protein: CASRSTGANNQPQHF. The CDR3, as DNA: TGTGCCAGCCGCTCGACAGGGGCGAACAATCAGCCCCAGCATTTT. The V call is TRBV28, the J call TRBJ1-5; 8 nucleotides match TRBD1. The J segment lost 3 bases and the V segment lost 8 bases, leaving 9 bases of the junction unmatched. Germline CDR1 MDHEN, CDR2 SYDVKM. The CDR3 length is 15 residues.

The CDR3 coding sequence is TGCGCCAGCGATCGGGGACTCGGACTAGATAAAGAGACCCAGTACTTC. Its translation: CASDRGLGLDKETQYF. The rearrangement links TRBV5-1 to TRBJ2-5; TRBD2 agrees at 7 bases. Germline CDR1 is SGHRS and CDR2 is YFSETQ. The junction had 15 bases not matched to a gene; V was cut back by 7 bases and J by 3 bases. The CDR3 is 16 amino acids.

The chain couples TRBV19 to TRBJ2-7, with D tentatively TRBD2 (6 bases). Germline CDR1 LNHDA, CDR2 SQIVND (reference sequence). The CDR3 sequence is 15 residues long. Trimming left V 4 bases short and J 4 bases short, with 17 bases between. The CDR3 bases are TGTGCCAGTAGTAAGCCCGGGGGAAGAGGGTACGAGCAGTACTTC. Translation gives CASSKPGGRGYEQYF.

The genes are TRBV28 and TRBJ1-5, with unresolved D. The germline V gene has CDR1 MDHEN and CDR2 SYDVKM. CDR3 length equals 14 residues. Between the trimmed V and J ends, which lost 6 bases and 1 base, there was a span of 10 bases. The CDR3 sequence: CASSSTFSNQPQHF. The CDR3 DNA sequence: TGTGCCAGCAGCTCAACATTCAGCAATCAGCCCCAGCATTTT.

The genes are TRBV6-1 and TRBJ2-2; 8 bases agree with TRBD1. CDR3 length: 16 residues. Per germline, CDR1 MNHNS and CDR2 SASEGT. V lost 2 bases to trimming and J lost 5 bases; unmatched junction nucleotides: 7. CDR3 sequence: CASSELGQANTGELFF. The DNA for the CDR3 is TGTGCCAGCAGTGAATTGGGACAGGCAAATACCGGGGAGCTGTTTTTT.

The rearrangement uses TRBV19 and TRBJ2-6; D gene unclear. The germline gives CDR1 LNHDA, CDR2 SQIVND (reference sequence). V was clipped by 9 bases and J by 2 bases, with 26 bases between them. The CDR3 spans 19 residues. The CDR3 sequence: CASANPPVLFEAGANVLTF. The CDR3 DNA reads as TGTGCCAGCGCCAATCCTCCTGTATTGTTCGAGGCTGGGGCCAACGTCCTGACTTTC.

V and J are TRBV5-4 and TRBJ1-4; 7 positions agree with TRBD1. The V and J ends lost 4 bases and 3 bases, in that order; junction bases with no gene match: 3. The CDR3 contains 14 residues. Germline CDR1 reads SGHNT; CDR2 reads YYREEE (reference sequence). This chain's CDR3 is CASSQGTANEKLFF. The DNA of the CDR3 is TGTGCCAGCAGCCAAGGGACAGCTAATGAAAAACTGTTTTTT.

The V gene is TRBV10-3, the J gene TRBJ2-2, with 8 positions matching TRBD2. V lost 8 bases and J lost 1; bases outside the gene matches: 3. Per the germline V gene, CDR1 is ENHRY and CDR2 is SYGVKD. CDR3 length equals 14 residues. CDR3: CAIGGLGNTGELFF. The CDR3 DNA reads TGTGCCATCGGGGGACTAGGGAACACCGGGGAGCTGTTTTTT.

Note on this clone: Other DNA sequences from this sample encode an identical CDR3 as well. This rearrangement joins TRBV18 to TRBJ2-6; D remains ambiguous. This CDR3 comprises 15 residues. Germline-derived CDR1 and CDR2 are KGHSH and LQKENI. Trimming took off 0 bases at V and 0 bases at J, with 3 bases between the two ends. The DNA of the CDR3 is TGTGCCAGCTCACCACCCCTCTCTGGGGCCAACGTCCTGACTTTC. The encoded protein is CASSPPLSGANVLTF.

The chain employs TRBV7-9 and TRBJ2-5; 10 bases match TRBD2. Per germline, CDR1 SEHNR and CDR2 FQNEAQ (reference sequence). CDR3 length equals 19 residues. V lost 3 bases and J lost 3; bases outside the gene matches: 16. The DNA for the CDR3 is TGTGCCAGCAGCTTCTTCGATGGAACTTGGACTAGCGGAGAAGAGACCCAGTACTTC. Its translation is CASSFFDGTWTSGEETQYF.

This clone was detected only once. The V gene is TRBV9, the J gene TRBJ2-2; 9 positions match TRBD2. With V trimmed by 0 bases and J by 7 bases, 10 bases remained unmatched. Germline V gene sequence: CDR1 SGDLS, CDR2 YYNGEE. The CDR3 is 17 amino acids. The CDR3 DNA reads as TGTGCCAGCAGCGTAGATTTGTGGCGGGAGGGCGGCGGGGAGCTGTTTTTT. Translation: CASSVDLWREGGGELFF. Variable domain in full (rest from reference TRBV9 and TRBJ2-2): DSGVTQTPKHLITATGQRVTLRCSPRSGDLSVYWYQQSLDQGLQFLIQYYNGEERAKGNILERFSAQQFPDLHSELNLSSLELGDSALYFCASSVDLWREGGGELFFGEGSRLTVL.

The chain links TRBV7-2 to TRBJ2-5; no reliable D call. Trimming took off 5 bases at V and 4 bases at J, with 14 bases between the two ends. The CDR3 loop spans 14 amino acids. Germline V CDR1 and CDR2: SGHTA, FQGNSA. The CDR3 is CASSQNGGGETQYF. The CDR3 DNA follows: TGTGCCAGCAGCCAAAACGGCGGCGGAGAGACCCAGTACTTC. Together with reference TRBV7-2 and TRBJ2-5, the CDR3 gives the full variable domain: GAGVSQSPSNKVTEKGKDVELRCDPISGHTALYWYRQSLGQGLEFLIYFQGNSAPDKSGLPSDRFSAERTGGSVSTLTIQRTQQEDSAVYLCASSQNGGGETQYFGPGTRLLVL.

This clone was seen just once. The rearrangement joins TRBV19 to TRBJ2-1, with TRBD2 matching 13 bases. The CDR3 totals 15 residues. From germline, CDR1 is LNHDA and CDR2 SQIVND (reference sequence). V lost 6 bases, J lost 7 bases, and 6 bases stayed unmatched. Here the CDR3 reads CASRLLAGGGNEQFF. Here the CDR3 DNA reads TGTGCCAGTAGGTTACTAGCGGGAGGGGGAAATGAGCAGTTCTTC. Full variable domain (outside the CDR3, taken from reference TRBV19 and TRBJ2-1): DGGITQSPKYLFRKEGQNVTLSCEQNLNHDAMYWYRQDPGQGLRLIYYSQIVNDFQKGDIAEGYSVSREKKESFPLTVTSAQKNPTAFYLCASRLLAGGGNEQFFGPGTRLTVL.

The chain links TRBV7-2 to TRBJ2-7; 10 nucleotides agree with TRBD1. The V segment lost 5 bases and the J segment 2 bases; nucleotides outside the gene matches: 6. Per germline, CDR1 SGHTA and CDR2 FQGNSA. There are 15 residues in the CDR3. DNA for the CDR3: TGTGCCAGCAGCACAACCGGGACAGGGGCCTACGAGCAGTACTTC. Translating it yields CASSTTGTGAYEQYF.

The chain carries TRBV28 and TRBJ2-6; D not certain. Germline loops: CDR1 MDHEN, CDR2 SYDVKM. Between the trimmed V and J ends, which lost 3 bases and 2 bases, there was a span of 5 bases. The CDR3 runs to 14 residues. CDR3 region: CASSFVAGANVLTF. CDR3 bases: TGTGCCAGCAGTTTTGTCGCTGGGGCCAACGTCCTGACTTTC.

This sequence joins TRBV18 and TRBJ1-4, with D hard to call. Looked up from germline, CDR1 is KGHSH and CDR2 is LQKENI. V dropped 0 bases and J dropped 8 bases, with 7 bases sitting between them. The CDR3 length is 13 residues. In DNA, the CDR3 is TGTGCCAGCTCACCACCGGCTCGGGAAAAACTGTTTTTT. It yields the protein CASSPPAREKLFF.

CDR3 sequence reads: CASSLGGRGYETQYF. CDR3 nucleotide sequence: TGTGCCAGCAGCTTGGGTGGGAGGGGGTACGAGACCCAGTACTTC. The V call is TRBV7-3, the J call TRBJ2-5, with a possible D match to TRBD2 (7 bases). The CDR3 sequence is 15 residues long. Per germline, CDR1 SGHTA and CDR2 FQGTGA. Between the trimmed V and J ends, which lost 3 bases and 5 bases, there was a span of 16 bases.

The chain links TRBV5-1 to TRBJ2-5; tentatively, D is TRBD1 or TRBD2 (5 bases each). In germline, CDR1 is SGHRS, CDR2 YFSETQ. The germline V and J ends were trimmed by 2 bases and 2 bases, with 16 bases remaining between them. The CDR3 contains 16 residues. In DNA, the CDR3 is TGCGCCAGCAGCTTATCCGGGACGGCGATTCAAGAGACCCAGTACTTC. Translation gives CASSLSGTAIQETQYF.